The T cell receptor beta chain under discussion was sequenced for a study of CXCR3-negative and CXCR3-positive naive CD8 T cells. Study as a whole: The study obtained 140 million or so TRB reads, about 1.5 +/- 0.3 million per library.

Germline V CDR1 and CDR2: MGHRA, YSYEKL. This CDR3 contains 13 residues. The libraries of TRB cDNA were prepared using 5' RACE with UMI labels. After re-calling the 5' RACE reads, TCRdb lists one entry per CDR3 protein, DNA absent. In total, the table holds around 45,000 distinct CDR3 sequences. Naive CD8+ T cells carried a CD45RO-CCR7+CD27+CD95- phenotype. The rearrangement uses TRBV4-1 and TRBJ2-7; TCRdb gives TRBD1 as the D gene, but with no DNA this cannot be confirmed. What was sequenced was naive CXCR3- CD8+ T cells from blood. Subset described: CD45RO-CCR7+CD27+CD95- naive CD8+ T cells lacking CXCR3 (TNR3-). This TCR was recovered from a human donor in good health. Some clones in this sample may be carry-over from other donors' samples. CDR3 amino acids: CASSQVPGREQYF.